This entry lists 3 T cell receptor beta chains sequenced from one sample in a study of vaccination and CD4 T cells after COVID-19. Treatment here: roughly 10-day PBMC culture with coronavirus spike peptide pools or control peptides (ViraFEST assay). No cognate antigen is known for these TCRs. Once obtained from cultured CD4+ T cells, the DNA was sequenced using the Oncomine TCR Beta short-read assay. One entry per CDR3 protein, called by TCRdb with MiXCR from the PCR reads. The table shows thousands of distinct CDR3 sequences, with 60% to 70% occurring only once. Sequences were obtained from CD4+ T cells from blood, cultured in vitro. These receptor sequences come from a human donor who had recovered from COVID-19.

The chain carries TRBV7-9 and TRBJ2-1; 11 nucleotides align to TRBD1. CDR1 and CDR2 from the germline V gene are SEHNR and FQNEAQ (reference sequence). With V trimmed by 5 bases and J by 4 bases, 4 bases remained unmatched. This CDR3 has 15 amino acids. This chain's CDR3 is CASSTGTGGYNEQFF. The CDR3 nucleotides read TGTGCCAGCAGCACCGGGACAGGGGGATACAATGAGCAGTTCTTC.

The chain carries TRBV5-1 and TRBJ2-5, with 8 bases lining up with TRBD2. Germline CDR1 is SGHRS and CDR2 is YFSETQ. The CDR3 loop spans 16 amino acids. V lost 4 bases, J lost 0 bases, and 8 bases stayed unmatched. This chain's CDR3 is CASSGGTGGYQETQYF. The CDR3 coding sequence is TGCGCCAGCAGCGGAGGGACGGGGGGGTACCAAGAGACCCAGTACTTC.

The V and J genes are TRBV20-1 and TRBJ1-1; weak D call: TRBD1 (5 bases). Looked up from germline, CDR1 is DFQATT and CDR2 is SNEGSKA (reference sequence). The CDR3 spans 14 residues. The V and J ends lost 0 bases and 3 bases respectively, with 11 bases between them. CDR3 DNA sequence: TGCAGTGCTAGAGACTTCGGGGGATACACTGAAGCTTTCTTT. Encoded protein: CSARDFGGYTEAFF.